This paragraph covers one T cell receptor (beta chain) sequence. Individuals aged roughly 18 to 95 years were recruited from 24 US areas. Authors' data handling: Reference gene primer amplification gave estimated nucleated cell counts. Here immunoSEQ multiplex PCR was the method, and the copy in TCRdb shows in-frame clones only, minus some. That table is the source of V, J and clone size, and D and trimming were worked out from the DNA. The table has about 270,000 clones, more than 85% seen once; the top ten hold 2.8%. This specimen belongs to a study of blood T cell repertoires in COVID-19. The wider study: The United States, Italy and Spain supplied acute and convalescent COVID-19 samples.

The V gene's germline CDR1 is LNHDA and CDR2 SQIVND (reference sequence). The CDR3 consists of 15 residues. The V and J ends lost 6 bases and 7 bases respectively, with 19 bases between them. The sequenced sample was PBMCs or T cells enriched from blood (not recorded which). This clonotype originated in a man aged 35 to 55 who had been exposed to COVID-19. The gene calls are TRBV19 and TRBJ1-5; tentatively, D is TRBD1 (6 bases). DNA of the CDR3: TGTGCCAGTAGCTTCGGGCGGGGGCGAGGGCAGCCCCAGCATTTT. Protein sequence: CASSFGRGRGQPQHF.